This TCR beta chain is from a study of metastatic and nonmetastatic thyroid tumors (dated by TCRdb to 2020 to 2022). Background for the entire study: For patients with malignant and with benign thyroid disease, the researchers compared repertoires between peripheral blood samples and tumor or nodule tissue samples. Results and caveats for the whole study, not just this receptor: TCR beta diversity was reported as significantly higher in malignant tumors than in benign nodules, in both blood and tumor samples.

No treatment had been received by any patient before thyroid surgery. The study retrospectively analysed patient clinical samples collected from the early 2010s to the late 2010s using T-cell receptor beta sequencing. CDR1 and CDR2 (SGHRS, YFSETQ) derive from the germline V gene. The CDR3 contains 13 residues, cysteine and phenylalanine counted. Left in the record is the CDR3 DNA by itself, 39 bases read in frame from the first base. The germline ends are 11 bases apart after V is trimmed by 0 bases and J by 7 bases. Libraries were prepared through PCR. The sequencer was an Illumina HiSeq 4000. High-throughput sequencing was used to profile the TCR beta-chain CDR3 region of every patient. Concerning the study's data processing: The researchers built a classifier to tell apart papillary thyroid cancer patients with distant metastasis, based on CDR3 differences among clinicopathological groups. The Shannon index was used to measure repertoire diversity, and the Morisita-Horn index was used to measure how similar tumor and blood repertoires were. The public reads were reprocessed in TCRdb via fastp at Q25 and MiXCR, keeping in-frame beta chains. These V and J calls rely on TCRdb rather than the paper's analysis. The sample contains around 20,000 clones, about 12% of them found a single time. The leading ten clones occupy approximately 25% of the sample.

This clone was seen once. Its antigen remains unidentified. The input lacks base qualities; no much larger clone sits a single base away. A single read offers scant evidence. Here the chain combines TRBV5-1 and TRBJ2-7; the D gene is unclear. The sample was blood. This receptor was taken from a female donor with papillary thyroid cancer or a benign thyroid nodule (not recorded which). Some clones in this sample may be carry-over from other donors' samples. The nucleotide sequence reads as follows: TGCGCCAGCAGCTTGGAAGGAATAGTAGAGCAGTACTTC. This gives the protein CASSLEGIVEQYF.